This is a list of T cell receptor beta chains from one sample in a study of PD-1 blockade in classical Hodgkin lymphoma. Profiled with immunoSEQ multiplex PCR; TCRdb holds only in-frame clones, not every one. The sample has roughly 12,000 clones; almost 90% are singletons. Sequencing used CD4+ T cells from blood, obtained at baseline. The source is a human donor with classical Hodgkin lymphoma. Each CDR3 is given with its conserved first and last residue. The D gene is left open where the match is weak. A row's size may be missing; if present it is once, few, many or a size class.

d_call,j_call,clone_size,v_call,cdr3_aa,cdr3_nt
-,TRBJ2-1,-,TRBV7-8,CASSSVSLPPYNEQFF,TGTGCCAGCAGCTCGGTGTCGCTCCCCCCCTACAATGAGCAGTTCTTC
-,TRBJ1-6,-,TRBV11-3,CASSAGSNSPLHF,TGTGCCAGCAGCGCAGGGAGCAATTCACCCCTCCACTTT
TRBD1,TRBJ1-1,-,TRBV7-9,CASSLGQGNTEAFF,TGTGCCAGCAGCCTTGGACAGGGGAACACTGAAGCTTTCTTT
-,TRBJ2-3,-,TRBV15,CATSRVLSEPSDTQYF,TGTGCCACCAGCAGAGTACTGAGCGAACCTTCAGATACGCAGTATTTT
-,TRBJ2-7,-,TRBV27,CASSRGATYEQYF,TGTGCCAGCAGTCGTGGGGCCACCTACGAGCAGTACTTC
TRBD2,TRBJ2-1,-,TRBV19,CASTGAGGPSYNEQFF,TGTGCCAGTACAGGGGCGGGAGGGCCCTCCTACAATGAGCAGTTCTTC
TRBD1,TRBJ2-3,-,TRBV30,CAWGTGVPDTQYF,TGTGCCTGGGGGACAGGGGTTCCAGATACGCAGTATTTT
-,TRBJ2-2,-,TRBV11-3,CASSPGLAPAGELFF,TGTGCCAGCAGCCCAGGGCTCGCGCCAGCCGGGGAGCTGTTTTTT
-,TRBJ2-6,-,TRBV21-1,CASSKSSGSGANVLTF,TGTGCCAGCAGCAAATCATCGGGCTCTGGGGCCAACGTCCTGACTTTC
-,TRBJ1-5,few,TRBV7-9,CASSLDGSRQPQHF,TGTGCCAGCAGCTTAGATGGGAGTAGGCAGCCCCAGCATTTT
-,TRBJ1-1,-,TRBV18,CASSLQGFGTEAFF,TGTGCCAGCTCACTACAGGGTTTTGGCACTGAAGCTTTCTTT
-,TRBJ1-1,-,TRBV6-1,CASRGSLGTEAFF,TGTGCCAGCAGGGGAAGCTTGGGGACTGAAGCTTTCTTT
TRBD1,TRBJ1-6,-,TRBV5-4,CASSYGQGNNSPLHF,TGTGCCAGCAGTTACGGACAGGGAAATAATTCACCCCTCCACTTT
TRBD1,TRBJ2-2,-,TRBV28,CASSSSGTAVGELFF,TGTGCCAGCAGTTCGTCCGGGACAGCTGTCGGGGAGCTGTTTTTT
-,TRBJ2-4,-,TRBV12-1,CASSFGGGECDIQYF,TGTGCCAGCAGCTTTGGGGGGGGCGAGTGTGACATTCAGTACTTC
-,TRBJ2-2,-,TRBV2,CASSENGELFF,TGTGCCAGCAGTGAGAACGGGGAGCTGTTTTTT
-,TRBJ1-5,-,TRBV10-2,CASSDDKYSNQPQHF,TGCGCCAGCAGTGATGACAAATATAGCAATCAGCCCCAGCATTTT
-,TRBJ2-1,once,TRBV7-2,CASTPLAGSYNEQFF,TGTGCCAGCACCCCCTTGGCCGGCTCCTACAATGAGCAGTTCTTC
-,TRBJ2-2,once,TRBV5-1,CASSLNIFTGELFF,TGCGCCAGCAGCCTGAATATTTTCACCGGGGAGCTGTTTTTT
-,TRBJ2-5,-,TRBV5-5,CASSLGTRGETQYF,TGTGCCAGCAGCTTGGGAACGCGGGGAGAGACCCAGTACTTC
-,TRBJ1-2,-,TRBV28,CASSLPPSGYGYTF,TGTGCCAGCAGTTTACCCCCCAGCGGGTATGGCTACACCTTC